This TCR beta chain was identified in a study of naive CD8 T cells in extremely preterm neonates. Healthy children aged roughly 15-56 months having elective surgery, and healthy nonsmoking adults, gave blood. Live Annexin V-negative naive CD3+CD8+CD45RA+CCR7+ T cells were sorted. Each sample had roughly 19,000–100,000 sorted naive CD8+ T cells. There are 13 residues in the CDR3. Assay: immunoSEQ multiplex PCR; the TCRdb copy retains only in-frame clones and omits some. The repertoire includes about 7,000 clones, roughly 98% of them detected once, and 0.25% to 0.35% sits in the top ten. Sequenced input: naive CD8+ T cells from blood. The receptor was isolated from a human donor in good health. V and J are TRBV21-1 and TRBJ1-2; the D call TRBD1 from the table was never checked on the DNA. TRBV21-1 is a pseudogene segment. CDR3 sequence: CASSRRQQYGYTF. The CDR3 bases are TGTGCCAGCAGCAGGAGACAGCAGTATGGCTACACCTTC.